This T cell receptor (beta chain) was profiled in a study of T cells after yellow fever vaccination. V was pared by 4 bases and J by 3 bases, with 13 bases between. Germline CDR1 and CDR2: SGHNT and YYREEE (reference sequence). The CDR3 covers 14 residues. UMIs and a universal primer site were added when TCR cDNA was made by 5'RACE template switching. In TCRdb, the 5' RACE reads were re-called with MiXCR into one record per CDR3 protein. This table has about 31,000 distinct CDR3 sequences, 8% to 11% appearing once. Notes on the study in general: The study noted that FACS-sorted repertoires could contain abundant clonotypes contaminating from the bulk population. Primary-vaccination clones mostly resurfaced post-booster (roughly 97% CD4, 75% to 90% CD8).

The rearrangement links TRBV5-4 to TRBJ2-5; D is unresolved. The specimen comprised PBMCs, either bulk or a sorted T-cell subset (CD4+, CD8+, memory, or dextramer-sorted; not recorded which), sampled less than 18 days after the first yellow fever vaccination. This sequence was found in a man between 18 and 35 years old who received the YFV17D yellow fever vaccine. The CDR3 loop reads CASSEGQPKETQYF. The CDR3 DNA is TGTGCCAGCAGCGAAGGGCAGCCGAAAGAGACCCAGTACTTC. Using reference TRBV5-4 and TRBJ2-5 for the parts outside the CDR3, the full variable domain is ETGVTQSPTHLIKTRGQQVTLRCSSQSGHNTVSWYQQALGQGPQFIFQYYREEENGRGNFPPRFSGLQFPNYSSELNVNALELDDSALYLCASSEGQPKETQYFGPGTRLLVL.